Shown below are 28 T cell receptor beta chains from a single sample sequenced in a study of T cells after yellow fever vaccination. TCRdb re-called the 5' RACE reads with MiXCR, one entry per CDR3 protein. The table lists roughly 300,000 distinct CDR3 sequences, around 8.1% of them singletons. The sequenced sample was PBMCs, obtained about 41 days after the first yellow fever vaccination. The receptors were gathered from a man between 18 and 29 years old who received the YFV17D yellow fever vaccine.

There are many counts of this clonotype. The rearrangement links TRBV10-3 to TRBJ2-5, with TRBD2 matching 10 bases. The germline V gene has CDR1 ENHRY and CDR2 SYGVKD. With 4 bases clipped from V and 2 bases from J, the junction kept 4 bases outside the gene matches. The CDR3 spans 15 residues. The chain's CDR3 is CAISAASGSQETQYF. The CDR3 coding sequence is TGTGCCATCAGTGCGGCTAGCGGGAGTCAAGAGACCCAGTACTTC.

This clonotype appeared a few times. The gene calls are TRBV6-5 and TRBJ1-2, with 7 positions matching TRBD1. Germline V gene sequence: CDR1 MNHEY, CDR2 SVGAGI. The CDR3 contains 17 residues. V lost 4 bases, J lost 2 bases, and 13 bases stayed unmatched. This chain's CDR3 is CASSLVMTGRPNYGYTF. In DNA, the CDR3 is TGTGCCAGCAGTTTAGTAATGACAGGGAGACCCAACTATGGCTACACCTTC.

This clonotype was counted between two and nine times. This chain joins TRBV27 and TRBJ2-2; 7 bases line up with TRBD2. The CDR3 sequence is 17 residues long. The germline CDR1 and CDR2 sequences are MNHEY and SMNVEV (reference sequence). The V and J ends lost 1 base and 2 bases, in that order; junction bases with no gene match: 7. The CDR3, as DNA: TGTGCCAGCAGTTTATTAGGCGGCGGGGGAAACACCGGGGAGCTGTTTTTT. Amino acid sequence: CASSLLGGGGNTGELFF.

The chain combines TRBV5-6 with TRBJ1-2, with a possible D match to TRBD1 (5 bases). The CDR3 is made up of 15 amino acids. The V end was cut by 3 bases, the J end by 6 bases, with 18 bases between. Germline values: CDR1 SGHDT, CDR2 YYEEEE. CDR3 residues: CASSWRGQGTHGYTF. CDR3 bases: TGTGCCAGCAGCTGGCGGGGTCAGGGTACCCATGGCTACACCTTC.

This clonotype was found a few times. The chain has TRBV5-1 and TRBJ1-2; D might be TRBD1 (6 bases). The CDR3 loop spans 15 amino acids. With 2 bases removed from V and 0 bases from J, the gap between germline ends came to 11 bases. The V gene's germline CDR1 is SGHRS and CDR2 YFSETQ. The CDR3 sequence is CASSFSGATNYGYTF. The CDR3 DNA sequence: TGCGCCAGCAGCTTTTCGGGGGCCACTAACTATGGCTACACCTTC.

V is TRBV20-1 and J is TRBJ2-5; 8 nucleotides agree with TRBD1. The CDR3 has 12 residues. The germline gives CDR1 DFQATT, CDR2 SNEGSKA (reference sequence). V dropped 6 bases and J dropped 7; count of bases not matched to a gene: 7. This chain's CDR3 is CSAGQGGATQYF. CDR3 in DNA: TGCAGTGCCGGACAGGGTGGCGCGACCCAGTACTTC.

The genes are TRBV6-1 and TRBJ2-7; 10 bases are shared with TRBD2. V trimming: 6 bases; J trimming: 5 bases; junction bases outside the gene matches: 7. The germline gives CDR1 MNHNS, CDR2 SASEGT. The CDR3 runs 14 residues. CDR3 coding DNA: TGTGCCAGCAGACATCCTCTAGCGGGGGACGAGCAGTACGTC. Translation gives CASRHPLAGDEQYV.

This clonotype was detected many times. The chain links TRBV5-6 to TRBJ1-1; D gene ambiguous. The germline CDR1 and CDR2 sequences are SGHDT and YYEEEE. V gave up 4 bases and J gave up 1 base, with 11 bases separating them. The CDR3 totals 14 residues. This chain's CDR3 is CASSPRWGNTEAFF. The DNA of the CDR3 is TGTGCCAGCAGCCCGAGGTGGGGGAACACTGAAGCTTTCTTT.

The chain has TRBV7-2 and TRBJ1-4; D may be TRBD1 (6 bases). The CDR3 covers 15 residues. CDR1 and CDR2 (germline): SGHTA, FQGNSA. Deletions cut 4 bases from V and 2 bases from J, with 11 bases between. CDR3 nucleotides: TGTGCCAGCAGCTCTCCAGGGGAGACTAATGAAAAACTGTTTTTT. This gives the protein CASSSPGETNEKLFF.

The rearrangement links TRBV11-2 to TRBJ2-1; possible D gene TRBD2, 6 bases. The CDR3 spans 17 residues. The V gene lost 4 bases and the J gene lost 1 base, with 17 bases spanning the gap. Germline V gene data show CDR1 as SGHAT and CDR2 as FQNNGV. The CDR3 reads CASSSGSRGRSYNEQFF. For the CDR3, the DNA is TGTGCCAGCAGCTCCGGCTCTCGGGGGAGGTCCTACAATGAGCAGTTCTTC. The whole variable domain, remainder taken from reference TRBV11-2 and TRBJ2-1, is EAGVAQSPRYKIIEKRQSVAFWCNPISGHATLYWYQQILGQGPKLLIQFQNNGVVDDSQLPKDRFSAERLKGVDSTLKIQPAKLEDSAVYLCASSSGSRGRSYNEQFFGPGTRLTVL.

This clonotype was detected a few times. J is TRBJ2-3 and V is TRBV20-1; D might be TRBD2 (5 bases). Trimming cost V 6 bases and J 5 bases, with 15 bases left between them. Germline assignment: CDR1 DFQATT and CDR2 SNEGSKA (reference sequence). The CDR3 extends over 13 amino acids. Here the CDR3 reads CSAPDFAGDTQYF. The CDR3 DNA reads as TGCAGTGCCCCGGACTTCGCCGGAGATACGCAGTATTTT.

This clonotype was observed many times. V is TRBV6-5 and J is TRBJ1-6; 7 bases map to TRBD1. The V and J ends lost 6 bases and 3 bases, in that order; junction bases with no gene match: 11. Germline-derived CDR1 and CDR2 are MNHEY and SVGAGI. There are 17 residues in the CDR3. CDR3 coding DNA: TGTGCCAGCAGCTCGAGAATGACAGGGAACTATAATTCACCCCTCCACTTT. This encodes CASSSRMTGNYNSPLHF.

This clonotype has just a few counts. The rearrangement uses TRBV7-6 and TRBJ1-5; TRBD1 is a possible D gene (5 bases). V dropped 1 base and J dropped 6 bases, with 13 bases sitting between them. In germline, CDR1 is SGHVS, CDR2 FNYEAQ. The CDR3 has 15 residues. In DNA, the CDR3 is TGTGCCAGCAGCTTAGGTTCAGGGCTTGCTCAGCCCCAGCATTTT. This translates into CASSLGSGLAQPQHF.

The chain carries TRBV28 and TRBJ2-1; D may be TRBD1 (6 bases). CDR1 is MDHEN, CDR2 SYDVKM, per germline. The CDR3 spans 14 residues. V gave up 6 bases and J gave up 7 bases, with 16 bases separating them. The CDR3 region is CASRTGQRSNEQFF. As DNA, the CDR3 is TGTGCCAGCAGAACCGGACAGCGTTCAAATGAGCAGTTCTTC.

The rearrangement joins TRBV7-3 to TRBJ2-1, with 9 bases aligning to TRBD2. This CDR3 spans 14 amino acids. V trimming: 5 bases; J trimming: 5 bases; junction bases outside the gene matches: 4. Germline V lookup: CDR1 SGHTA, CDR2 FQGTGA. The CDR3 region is CASSPSGANNEQFF. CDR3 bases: TGTGCCAGCAGCCCTAGCGGGGCCAACAATGAGCAGTTCTTC. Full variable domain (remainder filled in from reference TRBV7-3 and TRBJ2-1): GAGVSQTPSNKVTEKGKYVELRCDPISGHTALYWYRQSLGQGPEFLIYFQGTGAADDSGLPNDRFFAVRPEGSVSTLKIQRTERGDSAVYLCASSPSGANNEQFFGPGTRLTVL.

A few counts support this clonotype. This CDR3 reads CAISIGNNEQFF. In nucleotides, the CDR3 is TGTGCCATCAGTATAGGGAACAATGAGCAGTTCTTC. V and J are TRBV10-3 and TRBJ2-1, with D unclear. From germline, CDR1 is ENHRY and CDR2 SYGVKD. The CDR3 consists of 12 residues. Trimming removed 5 bases from V and 5 bases from J, with 7 bases in between.

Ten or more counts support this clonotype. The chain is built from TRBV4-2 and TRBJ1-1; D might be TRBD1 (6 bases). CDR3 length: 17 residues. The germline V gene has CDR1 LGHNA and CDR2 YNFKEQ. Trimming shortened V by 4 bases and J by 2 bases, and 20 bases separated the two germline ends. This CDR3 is CASSPIWQGTGNTEAFF. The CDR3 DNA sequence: TGTGCCAGCAGCCCCATCTGGCAGGGGACGGGAAACACTGAAGCTTTCTTT.

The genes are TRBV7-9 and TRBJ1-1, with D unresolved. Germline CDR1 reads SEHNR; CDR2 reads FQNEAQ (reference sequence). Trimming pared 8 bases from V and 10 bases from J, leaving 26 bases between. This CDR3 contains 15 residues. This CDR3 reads CASRPEAAPLGRAFF. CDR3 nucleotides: TGTGCCAGCCGCCCCGAGGCAGCCCCTCTCGGGCGAGCTTTCTTT.

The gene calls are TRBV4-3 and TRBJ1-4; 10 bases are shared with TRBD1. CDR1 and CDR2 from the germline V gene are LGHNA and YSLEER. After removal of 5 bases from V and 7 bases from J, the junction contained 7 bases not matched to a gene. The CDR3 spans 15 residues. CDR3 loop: CASSEGQGGSEKLFF. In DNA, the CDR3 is TGCGCCAGCAGCGAAGGACAGGGGGGGAGTGAAAAACTGTTTTTT.

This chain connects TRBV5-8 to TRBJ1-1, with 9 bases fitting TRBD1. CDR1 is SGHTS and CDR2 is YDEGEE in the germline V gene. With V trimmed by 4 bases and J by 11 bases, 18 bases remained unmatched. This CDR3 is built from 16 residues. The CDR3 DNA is TGTGCCAGCAGCACCGGAAAAACCCTGACAGGGGGTGACGCTTTCTTT. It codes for CASSTGKTLTGGDAFF.

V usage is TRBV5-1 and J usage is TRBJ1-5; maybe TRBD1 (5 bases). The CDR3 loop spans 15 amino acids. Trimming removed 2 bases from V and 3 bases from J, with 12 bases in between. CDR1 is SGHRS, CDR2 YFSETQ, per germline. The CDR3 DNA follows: TGCGCCAGCAGCTTTCAGGGCAGGGACAATCAGCCCCAGCATTTT. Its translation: CASSFQGRDNQPQHF.

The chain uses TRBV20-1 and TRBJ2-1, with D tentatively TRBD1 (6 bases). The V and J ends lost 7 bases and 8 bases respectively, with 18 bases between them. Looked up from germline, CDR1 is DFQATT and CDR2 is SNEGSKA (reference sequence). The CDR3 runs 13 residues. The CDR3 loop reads CSGQDSSWDEQFF. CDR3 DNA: TGCAGTGGTCAGGACAGCTCCTGGGATGAGCAGTTCTTC.

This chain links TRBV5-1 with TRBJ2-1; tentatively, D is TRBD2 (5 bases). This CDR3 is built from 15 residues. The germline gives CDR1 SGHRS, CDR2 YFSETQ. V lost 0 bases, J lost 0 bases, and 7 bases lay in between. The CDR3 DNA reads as TGCGCCAGCAGCTTGGGGACTCCCTCCTACAATGAGCAGTTCTTC. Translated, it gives CASSLGTPSYNEQFF.

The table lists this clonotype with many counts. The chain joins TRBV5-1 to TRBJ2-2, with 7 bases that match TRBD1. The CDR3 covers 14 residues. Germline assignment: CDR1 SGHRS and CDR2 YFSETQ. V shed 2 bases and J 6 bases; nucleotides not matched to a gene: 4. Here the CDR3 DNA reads TGCGCCAGCAGCTTTCAACAGGGGTCCGGGGAGCTGTTTTTT. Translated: CASSFQQGSGELFF.

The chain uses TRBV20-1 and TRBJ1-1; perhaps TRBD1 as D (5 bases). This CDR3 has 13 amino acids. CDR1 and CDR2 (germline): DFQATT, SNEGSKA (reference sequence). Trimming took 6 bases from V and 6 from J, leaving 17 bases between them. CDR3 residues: CSAGLGALAEAFF. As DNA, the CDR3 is TGCAGTGCGGGTCTAGGGGCGCTTGCTGAAGCTTTCTTT.

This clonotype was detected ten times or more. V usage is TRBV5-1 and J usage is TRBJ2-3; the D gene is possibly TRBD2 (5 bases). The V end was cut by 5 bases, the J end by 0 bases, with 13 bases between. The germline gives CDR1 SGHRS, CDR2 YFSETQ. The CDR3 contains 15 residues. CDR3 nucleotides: TGCGCCAGCAGTTCCTCGGGAACTAGCACAGATACGCAGTATTTT. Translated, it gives CASSSSGTSTDTQYF.

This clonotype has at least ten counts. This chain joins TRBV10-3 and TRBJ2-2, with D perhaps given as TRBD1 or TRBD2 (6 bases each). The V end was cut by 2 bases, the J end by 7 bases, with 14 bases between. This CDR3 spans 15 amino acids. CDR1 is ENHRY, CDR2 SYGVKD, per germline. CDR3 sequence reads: CAISEGRGRNGELFF. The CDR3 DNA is TGTGCCATCAGTGAGGGCCGGGGGCGCAACGGGGAGCTGTTTTTT.

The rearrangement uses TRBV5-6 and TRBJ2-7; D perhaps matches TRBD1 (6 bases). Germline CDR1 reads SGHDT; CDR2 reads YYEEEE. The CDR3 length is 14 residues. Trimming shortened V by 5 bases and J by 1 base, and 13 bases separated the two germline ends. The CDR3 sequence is CASSDPGHSYEQYV. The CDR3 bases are TGTGCCAGCAGTGATCCGGGACATTCCTACGAGCAGTACGTC.